This T cell receptor (beta chain) was recovered during a study of T cell responses to AZD1222 COVID-19 vaccine. Study-wide findings and caveats: Scientists sampled the repertoires only once the peak T cell response had passed. Spike-wide vaccine-associated CD4 TCRs dominated at 160-218 and 743-854. Among AZD1222 vaccinees, only six or seven were seropositive at baseline.

As for this clone: Its antigen is as yet unknown.

CDR1 and CDR2 (germline): SGHRS, YFSETQ. With 4 bases clipped from V and 3 bases from J, the junction kept 8 bases outside the gene matches. The CDR3 is made up of 16 amino acids. The repertoire was sequenced with immunoSEQ multiplex PCR; TCRdb's copy has only in-frame clones and lacks some. The table shows 75,000 to 95,000 clones, with roughly nine tenths occurring only once. The source of this sequence is an adult in good health. This sample comprised peripheral blood, obtained on day 0 of MenACWY control vaccination. The chain couples TRBV5-1 to TRBJ2-2; 8 bases agree with TRBD2. CDR3 residues: CASSPGGGTYTGELFF. DNA of the CDR3: TGCGCCAGCAGCCCGGGGGGGGGCACCTACACCGGGGAGCTGTTTTTT.